The 17 T cell receptor beta chains below come from one sample, sequenced in a study of T cell responses to AZD1222 COVID-19 vaccine. Using immunoSEQ multiplex PCR, the repertoire was profiled, and TCRdb retains in-frame clones only, with some absent. Of roughly 150,000 clones listed, 90% to 95% were seen once; the top ten hold more than 1.2%. The sample here was peripheral blood, taken on day 0 of AZD1222 vaccination. The receptors come from an adult in good health.

V usage is TRBV2 and J usage is TRBJ1-4; D call uncertain. Trimming cost V 4 bases and J 5 bases, with 17 bases left between them. Germline CDR1 is SNHLY and CDR2 is FYNNEI. This CDR3 comprises 16 residues. CDR3 protein: CASSGEVAQLNEKLFF. The CDR3 nucleotides are TGTGCCAGCAGTGGGGAAGTGGCACAGCTAAATGAAAAACTGTTTTTT.

The CDR3 coding sequence is TGCGCCAGCAGCCAAGTTGGGGGCGGTCAAGGCTACACCTTC. Encoded protein: CASSQVGGGQGYTF. The chain uses TRBV4-3 and TRBJ1-2; the D gene is possibly TRBD1 (6 bases). V was pared by 1 base and J by 8 bases, with 14 bases between. The CDR3 has 14 residues. Germline V gene sequence: CDR1 LGHNA, CDR2 YSLEER.

The J gene is TRBJ2-2, the V gene TRBV7-3, with 7 bases fitting TRBD2. Germline V gives CDR1 SGHTA, CDR2 FQGTGA. J lost 7 bases, V lost 2 bases, and 4 bases had no gene match. CDR3 length: 14 amino acids. The CDR3 is CASSLLAAYGELFF. The CDR3, as DNA: TGTGCCAGCAGCTTACTAGCGGCCTACGGGGAGCTGTTTTTT.

The rearrangement joins TRBV15 to TRBJ1-3; possibly TRBD1 for D (6 bases). Per germline, CDR1 LNHNV and CDR2 YYDKDF (reference sequence). The ends were cut back, 0 bases at V and 0 bases at J, with 15 bases in the middle. This CDR3 is built from 18 residues. The CDR3 DNA is TGTGCCACCAGCAGAGACCCGGGGGCAGGATACTCTGGAAACACCATATATTTT. Amino acids: CATSRDPGAGYSGNTIYF.

J is TRBJ2-5 and V is TRBV13; 9 bases are a match to TRBD1. CDR3 length: 16 residues. CDR1 and CDR2 (germline): PRHDT, FYEKMQ (reference sequence). V lost 2 bases, J lost 1 base, and 5 bases stayed unmatched. CDR3 loop: CASSLLGQGIQETQYF. DNA for the CDR3: TGTGCCAGCAGCTTACTAGGACAGGGGATCCAAGAGACCCAGTACTTC.

V is TRBV6-5 and J is TRBJ2-7, with D perhaps being TRBD1 or TRBD2 (5 bases each). Trimming left V 8 bases short and J 0 bases short, with 14 bases between. Germline lookup yields CDR1 MNHEY and CDR2 SVGAGI. The CDR3 length is 14 residues. The CDR3 protein is CASGRDPSSYEQYF. The CDR3 bases are TGTGCCAGCGGCCGGGACCCGAGCTCCTACGAGCAGTACTTC.

The table lists this clone with a count of one. The V gene is TRBV2, the J gene TRBJ2-3; no clear D. Trimming removed 2 bases at V and 2 bases at J, with 11 bases between. The CDR3 is made up of 15 amino acids. The germline CDR1 and CDR2 sequences are SNHLY and FYNNEI. CDR3 nucleotides: TGTGCCAGCAGTGAAAACCCGCCCTCCACAGATACGCAGTATTTT. Residues: CASSENPPSTDTQYF.

The chain recombines TRBV7-9 with TRBJ2-3; TRBD2 aligns across 7 bases. Germline CDR1 and CDR2: SEHNR and FQNEAQ (reference sequence). The V and J ends lost 4 bases and 4 bases, in that order; junction bases with no gene match: 8. CDR3 length: 15 residues. The CDR3 DNA is TGTGCCAGCAGCTCACTGAGCGGGGTGGCAGATACGCAGTATTTT. It yields the protein CASSSLSGVADTQYF.

The chain is built from TRBV13 and TRBJ1-2, with unresolved D. Germline V gene lookup returns CDR1 PRHDT and CDR2 FYEKMQ (reference sequence). Trimming took off 5 bases at V and 3 bases at J, with 13 bases between the two ends. This CDR3 spans 14 amino acids. In DNA form, the CDR3 reads TGTGCCAGCAGCGTCCCCGGGCGGGACTATGGCTACACCTTC. This encodes CASSVPGRDYGYTF. The variable domain in full, completed from reference TRBV13 and TRBJ1-2, reads AAGVIQSPRHLIKEKRETATLKCYPIPRHDTVYWYQQGPGQDPQFLISFYEKMQSDKGSIPDRFSAQQFSDYHSELNMSSLELGDSALYFCASSVPGRDYGYTFGSGTRLTVV.

V and J are TRBV3-1 (or the pseudogene TRBV3-2) and TRBJ1-2; D is unresolved. V lost 4 bases to trimming and J lost 2 bases, with 23 bases between them. Germline-derived CDR1 and CDR2 are LGHDT and YNNKEL (reference sequence). The CDR3 spans 18 residues. CDR3 amino acids: CASSPSGLVQRTNYGYTF. Written as DNA, the CDR3 is TGTGCCAGCAGCCCCTCCGGTCTGGTACAGCGTACCAACTATGGCTACACCTTC.

J is TRBJ2-4 and V is TRBV28; 9 positions match TRBD1. CDR1 and CDR2 from the germline V gene are MDHEN and SYDVKM. There are 15 residues in the CDR3. Trimming at V came to 6 bases and at J to 8 bases, leaving 11 bases not matched to a gene. CDR3 amino acids: CASSPPGQGRDIQYF. CDR3 DNA: TGTGCCAGCAGCCCACCGGGACAGGGAAGGGACATTCAGTACTTC.

This chain connects TRBV30 to TRBJ1-2; D might be TRBD1 (5 bases). CDR3 length equals 14 residues. CDR1 and CDR2 (germline): GTSNPN, SVGIG (reference sequence). Trimming stripped 5 bases from V and 0 bases from J, with 13 bases between. The CDR3 sequence: CAWRWDPANYGYTF. In nucleotides, the CDR3 is TGTGCCTGGCGCTGGGACCCTGCTAACTATGGCTACACCTTC.

V is TRBV28 and J is TRBJ2-3, with 8 bases that match TRBD2. Per the germline V gene, CDR1 is MDHEN and CDR2 is SYDVKM. Unmatched junction bases numbered 4, after V lost 3 bases and J lost 2 bases. The CDR3 extends over 15 amino acids. CDR3 DNA: TGTGCCAGCAGTTTGGTAGCGGGGATCACAGATACGCAGTATTTT. It encodes CASSLVAGITDTQYF. The variable domain in full, completed from reference TRBV28 and TRBJ2-3, reads DVKVTQSSRYLVKRTGEKVFLECVQDMDHENMFWYRQDPGLGLRLIYFSYDVKMKEKGDIPEGYSVSREKKERFSLILESASTNQTSMYLCASSLVAGITDTQYFGPGTRLTVL.

This chain joins TRBV7-8 and TRBJ2-1; 8 positions match TRBD2. Germline V gene sequence: CDR1 SGHVS, CDR2 FQNEAQ. This CDR3 has 15 amino acids. The junction had 4 bases not matched to a gene; V was cut back by 1 base and J by 5 bases. The CDR3 coding sequence is TGTGCCAGCAGCTTAGGAGGACTAGCTAACAATGAGCAGTTCTTC. Amino acid sequence: CASSLGGLANNEQFF.

The chain uses TRBV11-3 and TRBJ2-1, with D tentatively TRBD2 (7 bases). The V end was cut by 6 bases, the J end by 0 bases, with 24 bases between. CDR1 is SGHNT and CDR2 is YENEEA in the germline V gene. This CDR3 region has 19 residues. In nucleotides, the CDR3 is TGTGCCAGCAGTAGTAGAGGGGGGGCTAGCGGAAGCTCCTACAATGAGCAGTTCTTC. Translating it yields CASSSRGGASGSSYNEQFF.

The chain recombines TRBV27 with TRBJ1-5; D possibly corresponds to TRBD1 (6 bases). Germline loops: CDR1 MNHEY, CDR2 SMNVEV (reference sequence). V dropped 4 bases and J dropped 4 bases, with 17 bases sitting between them. This CDR3 spans 16 amino acids. CDR3 residues: CASSSRGGAGNQPQHF. CDR3 sequence (DNA): TGTGCCAGCAGTTCCCGGGGGGGGGCCGGTAATCAGCCCCAGCATTTT.

This clone occurred once. The chain recombines TRBV9 with TRBJ2-5; D may correspond to TRBD1 or TRBD2 (5 bases each). Germline V gene lookup returns CDR1 SGDLS and CDR2 YYNGEE. Trimming took 0 bases from V and 4 from J, leaving 19 bases between them. This CDR3 has 17 amino acids. The chain's CDR3 is CASSVGEGQTFGETQYF. The CDR3 coding sequence is TGTGCCAGCAGCGTAGGAGAGGGGCAGACCTTCGGAGAGACCCAGTACTTC.